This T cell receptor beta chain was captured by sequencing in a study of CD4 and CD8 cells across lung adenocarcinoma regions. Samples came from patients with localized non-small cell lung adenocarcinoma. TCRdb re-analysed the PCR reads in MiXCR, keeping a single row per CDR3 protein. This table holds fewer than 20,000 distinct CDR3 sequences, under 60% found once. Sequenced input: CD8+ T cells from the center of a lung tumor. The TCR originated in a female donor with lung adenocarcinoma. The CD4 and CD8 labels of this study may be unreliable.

The CDR3 DNA follows: TGTGCCAGCAGTAAGCGGGTTTACGAGCAGTACTTC. Amino acid sequence: CASSKRVYEQYF. This chain uses TRBV6-1 with TRBJ2-5; tentative D call: TRBD2 (6 bases). Judging by the DNA end, TRBJ2-7 fits better; the J call may be wrong. From germline, CDR1 is MNHNS and CDR2 SASEGT. The CDR3 sequence is 12 residues long.